These 14 T cell receptor beta chains were sequenced from one sample in a study of blood T cell repertoires in COVID-19. Sequenced by immunoSEQ multiplex PCR; TCRdb stores in-frame clones only, minus some. The repertoire holds a few hundred thousand clones, with more than 85% as singletons. The specimen was peripheral blood. The receptors derive from a man aged 18 to 30 with active or convalescent COVID-19.

The chain couples TRBV11-2 to TRBJ1-1; a weak D match, TRBD1 (6 bases). Trimming pared 2 bases from V and 0 bases from J, leaving 7 bases between. Germline V lookup: CDR1 SGHAT, CDR2 FQNNGV. The CDR3 contains 14 residues. The CDR3 bases are TGTGCCAGCAGCTTACACAGGGTGAACACTGAAGCTTTCTTT. Its protein product is CASSLHRVNTEAFF.

The J gene is TRBJ1-2, the V gene TRBV14, with D perhaps TRBD1 (5 bases). CDR3 size: 18 residues. CDR1 and CDR2 (germline): SGHDN, FVKESK. The V and J ends lost 4 bases and 1 base respectively, with 22 bases between them. CDR3 sequence (DNA): TGTGCCAGCAGCCTAAATCCGGGGGTTCAGATGGGTAACTATGGCTACACCTTC. Translating gives CASSLNPGVQMGNYGYTF. The full variable domain, completed using reference TRBV14 and TRBJ1-2, is EAGVTQFPSHSVIEKGQTVTLRCDPISGHDNLYWYRRVMGKEIKFLLHFVKESKQDESGMPNNRFLAERTGGTYSTLKVQPAELEDSGVYFCASSLNPGVQMGNYGYTFGSGTRLTVV.

V usage is TRBV9 and J usage is TRBJ2-3; 7 nucleotides agree with TRBD2. The junction had 11 bases not matched to a gene; V was cut back by 0 bases and J by 4 bases. Germline V gene lookup returns CDR1 SGDLS and CDR2 YYNGEE. The CDR3 runs 17 residues. The CDR3 DNA reads as TGTGCCAGCAGCGTAGCTCCCGGACTAGGGAGATCAGATACGCAGTATTTT. Amino acid sequence: CASSVAPGLGRSDTQYF.

This clone has only a few counts. The CDR3 spells CSIQTDTYEQYF. The CDR3 nucleotides are TGCAGCATACAGACAGATACCTACGAGCAGTACTTC. The chain combines TRBV29-1 with TRBJ2-7, with D tentatively TRBD1 (5 bases). The germline gives CDR1 SQVTM, CDR2 ANQGSEA. The V end lost 8 bases, the J end lost 2 bases, and 13 bases lay between the germline ends. The CDR3 is 12 amino acids.

V gene TRBV2 combines with J gene TRBJ1-4, with TRBD1 matching over 7 bases. Germline CDR1 is SNHLY and CDR2 is FYNNEI. CDR3 length: 13 amino acids. The V segment lost 10 bases and the J segment 5 bases; nucleotides outside the gene matches: 7. The CDR3 loop reads CAIGGQPNEKLFF. The DNA for the CDR3 is TGTGCCATAGGGGGACAGCCAAATGAAAAACTGTTTTTT.

This clone was recorded a few times. The chain employs TRBV6-5 and TRBJ1-6; 7 nucleotides line up with TRBD1. The CDR3 has 14 amino acids. J gave up 14 bases and V 8 bases, and 15 bases lay outside the gene matches. CDR1 is MNHEY, CDR2 SVGAGI, per germline. CDR3 protein: CASGGYRGPRTLHF. The CDR3, as DNA: TGTGCCAGCGGGGGATACAGGGGCCCAAGGACCCTCCACTTT.

The chain uses TRBV11-2 and TRBJ1-6; TRBD1 is a possible D gene (5 bases). Germline CDR1 and CDR2: SGHAT and FQNNGV. CDR3 length: 15 residues. Trimming took 3 bases from V and 8 from J, leaving 14 bases between them. The CDR3 protein is CASSLGTGIYSPLHF. The CDR3 nucleotides are TGTGCCAGCAGCTTGGGGACTGGAATTTATTCACCCCTCCACTTT.

The J gene is TRBJ1-5, the V gene TRBV7-6, with TRBD1 matching 8 bases. The CDR3 length is 16 residues. Germline CDR1 SGHVS, CDR2 FNYEAQ. Losses at the gene ends were 5 bases for V and 6 bases for J; bases not matched to a gene: 12. The CDR3: CASSPEAGGRGQPQHF. The CDR3 bases are TGTGCCAGCAGCCCTGAGGCAGGGGGCAGGGGTCAGCCCCAGCATTTT.

CDR3 in amino acids: CATESDRVDSPLHF. For the CDR3, the DNA is TGTGCCACCGAAAGCGACAGGGTCGATTCACCCCTCCACTTT. The rearrangement joins TRBV2 to TRBJ1-6; TRBD1 agrees at 7 bases. CDR1 and CDR2 (germline): SNHLY, FYNNEI. V dropped 10 bases and J dropped 8; count of bases not matched to a gene: 11. The CDR3 totals 14 residues.

The chain links TRBV3-1 (or the pseudogene TRBV3-2) to TRBJ2-1, with 7 bases fitting TRBD2. CDR3 length: 16 residues. V lost 3 bases to trimming and J lost 1 base; unmatched junction nucleotides: 6. Looked up from germline, CDR1 is LGHDT and CDR2 is YNNKEL (reference sequence). Written as DNA, the CDR3 is TGTGCCAGCAGCCATTGGGCGGGAGATTCCTACAATGAGCAGTTCTTC. This translates into CASSHWAGDSYNEQFF.

This sequence joins TRBV6-5 and TRBJ2-7; a weak D match, TRBD1 (5 bases). V was trimmed by 6 bases and J by 1 base, leaving 7 bases between them. Germline V gene sequence: CDR1 MNHEY, CDR2 SVGAGI. The CDR3 has 12 residues. The CDR3 spells CASRRQSYEQYF. The CDR3 DNA reads TGTGCCAGCAGACGACAGTCCTACGAGCAGTACTTC.

The CDR3 loop is CASMWTSGSFGELFF. The CDR3 nucleotides are TGTGCCAGCATGTGGACTAGCGGCTCCTTCGGGGAGCTGTTTTTT. The V call is TRBV21-1, the J call TRBJ2-2; the DNA was not used to check the table's D call, TRBD2. TRBV21-1 is a documented pseudogene. This CDR3 contains 15 residues.

Here the CDR3 reads CSVITGEDTEAFF. CDR3 coding DNA: TGCAGCGTTATAACAGGGGAGGACACTGAAGCTTTCTTT. V usage is TRBV29-1 and J usage is TRBJ1-1; 7 nucleotides agree with TRBD1. V was pared by 5 bases and J by 3 bases, with 6 bases of the junction left unmatched. Germline lookup yields CDR1 SQVTM and CDR2 ANQGSEA. The CDR3 has 13 amino acids. The variable domain in full, with the rest retrieved from reference TRBV29-1 and TRBJ1-1, is SAVISQKPSRDICQRGTSLTIQCQVDSQVTMMFWYRQQPGQSLTLIATANQGSEATYESGFVIDKFPISRPNLTFSTLTVSNMSPEDSSIYLCSVITGEDTEAFFGQGTRLTVV.

The chain joins TRBV7-3 to TRBJ2-7; possibly TRBD1 for D (6 bases). CDR1 and CDR2 (germline): SGHTA, FQGTGA. CDR3 size: 15 residues. The V and J ends lost 0 bases and 2 bases respectively, with 11 bases between them. CDR3: CASSLTGTQPYEQYF. CDR3 nucleotide sequence: TGTGCCAGCAGCTTAACGGGGACACAACCCTACGAGCAGTACTTC.